This TCR beta chain was documented in a study of metastatic and nonmetastatic thyroid tumors. Whole-study findings and limits: In blood and tumor, TCR beta diversity was reportedly significantly higher in malignant thyroid tumors than in benign nodules.

Trimming cost V 4 bases and J 4 bases, with 18 bases left between them. This CDR3 region has 15 residues. CDR1 and CDR2 (germline): SGHDT, YYEEEE. Per the original data handling: Building a distant-metastasis classifier for papillary thyroid cancer drew on CDR3 differences across clinicopathological groups. TCRdb reprocessed the PCR reads via MiXCR. TCRdb, not the original authors, processed these V and J calls. The data contain 20,000 to 25,000 clones, about 17% of them singletons. This clone was observed a few times. What it recognizes is unknown. Other DNA sequences of this sample code for an identical CDR3. Until they underwent thyroid surgery, no patient had received any treatment.

This chain joins TRBV5-6 and TRBJ2-7; D possibly corresponds to TRBD2 (6 bases). The specimen sequenced was adjacent normal tissue. The receptor's source is a male donor with papillary thyroid cancer or a benign thyroid nodule (not recorded which). Some clones in this sample may be carry-over from other donors' samples. CDR3 DNA: TGTGCCAGCAGCCTCTGGAGGGCCTCCTTTTACGAGCAGTACTTC. The encoded protein is CASSLWRASFYEQYF.